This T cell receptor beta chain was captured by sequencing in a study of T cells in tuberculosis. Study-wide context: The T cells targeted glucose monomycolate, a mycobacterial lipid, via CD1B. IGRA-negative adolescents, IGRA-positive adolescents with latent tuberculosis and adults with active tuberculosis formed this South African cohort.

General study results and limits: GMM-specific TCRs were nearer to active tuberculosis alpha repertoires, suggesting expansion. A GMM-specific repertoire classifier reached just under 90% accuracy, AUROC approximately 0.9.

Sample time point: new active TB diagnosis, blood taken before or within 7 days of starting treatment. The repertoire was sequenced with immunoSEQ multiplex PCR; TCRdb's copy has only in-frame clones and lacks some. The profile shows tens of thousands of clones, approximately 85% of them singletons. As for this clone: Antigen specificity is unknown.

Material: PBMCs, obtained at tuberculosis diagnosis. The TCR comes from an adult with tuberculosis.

The CDR3 nucleotides read TGCGCCAGCAGCCAATTCGGACTAGCGGGAGTGGAGGGGGAGACCCAGTACTTC. This encodes CASSQFGLAGVEGETQYF. The rearrangement uses TRBV4-1 and TRBJ2-5; 13 bases agree with TRBD2. Germline assignment: CDR1 MGHRA and CDR2 YSYEKL. This CDR3 has 18 residues. The V gene end was trimmed by 2 bases and the J gene end by 5 bases; junction bases not matched to a gene: 11.